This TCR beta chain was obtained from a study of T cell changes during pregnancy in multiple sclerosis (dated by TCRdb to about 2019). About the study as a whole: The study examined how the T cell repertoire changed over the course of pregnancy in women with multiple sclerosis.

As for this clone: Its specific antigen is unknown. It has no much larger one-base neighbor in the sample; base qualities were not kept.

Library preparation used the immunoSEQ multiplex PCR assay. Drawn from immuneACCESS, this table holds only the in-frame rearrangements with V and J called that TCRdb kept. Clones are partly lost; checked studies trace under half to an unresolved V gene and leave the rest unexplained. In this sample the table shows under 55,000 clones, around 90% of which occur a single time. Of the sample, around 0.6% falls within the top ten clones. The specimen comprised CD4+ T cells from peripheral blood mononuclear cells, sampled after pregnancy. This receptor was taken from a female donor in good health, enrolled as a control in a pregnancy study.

CDR3 sequence: CASTGQGIDYGYTF. The bases are TGTGCCAGCACCGGACAGGGGATTGACTATGGCTACACCTTC. The chain couples TRBV2 to TRBJ1-2; a stretch of 9 junction bases matches TRBD1. The germline V gene yields SNHLY for CDR1 and FYNNEI for CDR2. From the cysteine through the phenylalanine, the CDR3 covers 14 amino acids. CDR3 DNA only is kept here, 42 bases in frame from base 1. V loses 7 bases at its end and J loses 3 bases; junction bases beyond the gene matches: 6.